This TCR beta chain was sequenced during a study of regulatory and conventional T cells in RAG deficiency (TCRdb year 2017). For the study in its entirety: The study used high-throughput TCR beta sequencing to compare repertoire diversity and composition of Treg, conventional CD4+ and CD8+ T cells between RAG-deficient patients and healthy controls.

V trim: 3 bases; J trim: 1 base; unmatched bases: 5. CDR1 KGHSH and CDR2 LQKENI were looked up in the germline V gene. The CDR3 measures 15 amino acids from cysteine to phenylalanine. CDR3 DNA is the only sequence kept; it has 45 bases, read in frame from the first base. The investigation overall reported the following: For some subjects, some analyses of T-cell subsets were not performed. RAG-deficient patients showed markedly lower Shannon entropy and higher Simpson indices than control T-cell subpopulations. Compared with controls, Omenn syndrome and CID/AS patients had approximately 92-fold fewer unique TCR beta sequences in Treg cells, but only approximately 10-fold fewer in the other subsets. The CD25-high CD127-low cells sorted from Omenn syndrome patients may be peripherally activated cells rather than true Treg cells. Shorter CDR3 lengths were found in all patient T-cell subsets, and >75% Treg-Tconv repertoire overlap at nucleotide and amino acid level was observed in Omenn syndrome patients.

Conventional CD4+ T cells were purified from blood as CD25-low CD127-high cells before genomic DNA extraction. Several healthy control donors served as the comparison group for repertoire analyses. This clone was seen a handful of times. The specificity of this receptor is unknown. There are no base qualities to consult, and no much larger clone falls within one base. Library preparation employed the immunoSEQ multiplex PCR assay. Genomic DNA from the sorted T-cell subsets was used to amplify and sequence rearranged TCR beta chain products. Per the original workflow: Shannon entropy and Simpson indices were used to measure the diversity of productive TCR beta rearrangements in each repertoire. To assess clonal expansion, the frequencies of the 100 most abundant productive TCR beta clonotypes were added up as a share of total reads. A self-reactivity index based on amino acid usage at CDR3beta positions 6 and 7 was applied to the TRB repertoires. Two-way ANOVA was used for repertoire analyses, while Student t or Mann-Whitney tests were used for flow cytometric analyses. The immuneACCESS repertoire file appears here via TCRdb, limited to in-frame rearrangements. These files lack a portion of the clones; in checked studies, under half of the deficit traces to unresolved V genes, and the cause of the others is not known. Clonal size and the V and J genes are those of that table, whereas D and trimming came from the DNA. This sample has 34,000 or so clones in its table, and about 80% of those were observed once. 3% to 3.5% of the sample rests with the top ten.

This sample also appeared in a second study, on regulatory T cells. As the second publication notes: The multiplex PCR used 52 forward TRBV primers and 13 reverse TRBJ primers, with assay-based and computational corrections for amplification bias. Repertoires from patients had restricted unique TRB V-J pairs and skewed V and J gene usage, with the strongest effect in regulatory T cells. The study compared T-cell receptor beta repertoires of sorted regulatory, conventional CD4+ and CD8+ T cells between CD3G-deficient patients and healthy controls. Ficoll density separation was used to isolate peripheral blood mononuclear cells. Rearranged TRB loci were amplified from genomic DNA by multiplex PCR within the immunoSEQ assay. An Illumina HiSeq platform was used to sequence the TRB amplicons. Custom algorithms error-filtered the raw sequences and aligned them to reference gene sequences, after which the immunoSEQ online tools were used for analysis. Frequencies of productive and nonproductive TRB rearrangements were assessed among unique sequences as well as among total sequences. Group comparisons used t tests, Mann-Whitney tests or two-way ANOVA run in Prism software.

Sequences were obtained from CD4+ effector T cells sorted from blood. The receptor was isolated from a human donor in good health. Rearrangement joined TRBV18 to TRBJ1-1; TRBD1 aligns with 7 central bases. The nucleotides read TGTGCCAGCTCACCCTGGGACAGACCGAACACTGAAGCTTTCTTT. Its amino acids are CASSPWDRPNTEAFF.